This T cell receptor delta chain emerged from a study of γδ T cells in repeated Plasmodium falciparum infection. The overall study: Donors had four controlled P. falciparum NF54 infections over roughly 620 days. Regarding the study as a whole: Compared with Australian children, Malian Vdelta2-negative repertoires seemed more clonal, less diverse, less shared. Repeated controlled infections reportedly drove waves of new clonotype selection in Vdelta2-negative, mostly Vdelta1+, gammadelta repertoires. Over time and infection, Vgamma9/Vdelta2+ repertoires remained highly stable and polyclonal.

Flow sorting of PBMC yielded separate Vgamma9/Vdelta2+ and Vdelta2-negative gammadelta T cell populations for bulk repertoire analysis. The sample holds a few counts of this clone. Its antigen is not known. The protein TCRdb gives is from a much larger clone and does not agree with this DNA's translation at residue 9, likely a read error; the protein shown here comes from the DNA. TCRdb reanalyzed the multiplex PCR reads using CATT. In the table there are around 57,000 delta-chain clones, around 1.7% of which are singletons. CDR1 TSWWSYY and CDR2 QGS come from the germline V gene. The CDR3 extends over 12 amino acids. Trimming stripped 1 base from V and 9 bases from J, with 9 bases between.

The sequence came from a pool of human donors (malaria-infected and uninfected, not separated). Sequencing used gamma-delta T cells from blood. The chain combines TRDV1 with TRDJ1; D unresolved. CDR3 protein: CALGEPAHELIF. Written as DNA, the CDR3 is TGTGCTCTTGGGGAACCAGCGCATGAACTCATCTTT.